The subject of this entry is one TCR beta chain. This receptor's antigen is unknown. Base qualities were left out, and no much larger clone turns up one base away. Library method: the immunoSEQ multiplex PCR assay. TCRdb stores this immuneACCESS table with in-frame sequences only. Part of the clones is absent; in the studies checked, under half of the shortfall reflects unresolved V genes, and no reason is known for the rest. The sample table lists hundreds of thousands of clones, over 75% of them with a count of one. 13% of the sample is held by the ten biggest clonotypes. This specimen comes from a study of control samples from healthy donors and cancer patients (dated by TCRdb to 2018 to 2021). Looking up the germline V gene yields CDR1 SGHRS and CDR2 YFSETQ. V is pared back by 4 bases and J by 4 bases, with 17 bases lying between the germline termini. Its CDR3 holds 16 amino acids, cysteine through phenylalanine. Only the CDR3 DNA stays, 48 bases, in frame from base 1.

Sequenced sample: PBMCs. This sequence was found in a woman aged 55-75 years with lung cancer. The chain is encoded by TRBV5-1 joined to TRBJ2-2; the D segment is perhaps TRBD1 or TRBD2, each sharing 7 matched bases. In nucleotide form, the sequence is TGCGCCAGCAGCCAATCGACAGGGAGGGGCACCGGGGAGCTGTTTTTT. The resulting protein is CASSQSTGRGTGELFF. The entire variable domain, with the stretches around the CDR3 drawn from the reference TRBV5-1 and TRBJ2-2 proteins, is KAGVTQTPRYLIKTRGQQVTLSCSPISGHRSVSWYQQTPGQGLQFLFEYFSETQRNKGNFPGRFSGRQFSNSRSEMNVSTLELGDSALYLCASSQSTGRGTGELFFGEGSRLTVL.